A single sample gave rise to the 2 T cell receptor beta chains below, sequenced in a study of T cell repertoires in ileal Crohn's disease (dated by TCRdb to about 2019). The library was made by the immunoSEQ multiplex PCR assay. TCRdb mirrors the immuneACCESS table, restricted to in-frame sequences. Some clones are absent from its copies; in checked studies, under half trace to an unresolved V gene, and the reason for the others is unknown. This sample lists 3,000 to 4,000 clones; about 76% were detected once. The ten largest clones take up less than 25% of the sample. The sample taken for sequencing was ileal tissue. These TCRs come from an adult with Crohn's disease.

J is TRBJ2-3 and V is TRBV6-6, with TRBD2 identical over 13 bases. Germline assignment: CDR1 MNHNY and CDR2 SVGAGI (reference sequence). With V trimmed by 4 bases and J by 2 bases, 3 bases remained unmatched. The length of the CDR3 is 16 residues. The CDR3 region has the DNA TGTGCCAGCAGTTGGGGACTAGCGGGGAACACAGATACGCAGTATTTT. This translates into CASSWGLAGNTDTQYF.

The V call is TRBV7-2, the J call TRBJ2-7, with a possible D match to TRBD1 (5 bases). V lost 1 base and J 2 bases, leaving 9 bases between the germline ends. The V gene's germline CDR1 is SGHTA and CDR2 FQGNSA. This CDR3 region has 14 residues. CDR3 residues: CASSLGTITYEQYF. The CDR3 coding sequence is TGTGCCAGCAGCTTAGGGACAATTACCTACGAGCAGTACTTC. Using reference TRBV7-2 and TRBJ2-7 for the parts outside the CDR3, the full variable domain is GAGVSQSPSNKVTEKGKDVELRCDPISGHTALYWYRQSLGQGLEFLIYFQGNSAPDKSGLPSDRFSAERTGGSVSTLTIQRTQQEDSAVYLCASSLGTITYEQYFGPGTRLTVT.